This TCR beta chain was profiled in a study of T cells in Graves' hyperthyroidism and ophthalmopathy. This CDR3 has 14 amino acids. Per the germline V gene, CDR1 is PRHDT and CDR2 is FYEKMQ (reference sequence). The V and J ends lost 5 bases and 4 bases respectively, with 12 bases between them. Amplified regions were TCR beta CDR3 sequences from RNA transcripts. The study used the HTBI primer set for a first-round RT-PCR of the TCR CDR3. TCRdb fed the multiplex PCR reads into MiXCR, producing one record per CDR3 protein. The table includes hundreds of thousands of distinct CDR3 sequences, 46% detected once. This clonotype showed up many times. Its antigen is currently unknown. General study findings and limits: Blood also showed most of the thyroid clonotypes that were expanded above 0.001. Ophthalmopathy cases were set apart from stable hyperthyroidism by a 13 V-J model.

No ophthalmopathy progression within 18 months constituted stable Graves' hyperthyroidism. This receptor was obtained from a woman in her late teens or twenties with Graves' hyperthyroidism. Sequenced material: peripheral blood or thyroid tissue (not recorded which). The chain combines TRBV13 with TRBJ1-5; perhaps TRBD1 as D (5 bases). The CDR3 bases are TGTGCCAGCAGCAACAGGCTGTTGAATCAGCCCCAGCATTTT. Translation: CASSNRLLNQPQHF.